Each of the 5 T cell receptor beta chains below was sequenced from the same sample in a study of Ad26.COV2.S vaccination and SARS-CoV-2 variants. Treatment described: approximately 18 received Ad26.COV2.S at low or high dose, single or two shots; a few received placebo; per-sample allocation not given. Specimen acquisition occurred on day 63 following the initial vaccine or placebo injection. Measured with immunoSEQ multiplex PCR; TCRdb has only the in-frame clones, and not every one. The profile shows a few hundred thousand clones, roughly 90% of them singletons. The sequencing here drew on peripheral blood, taken in a trial of Ad26.COV2.S vaccine versus placebo. These receptor sequences come from a person aged 18-60 years who received the Ad26.COV2.S COVID-19 vaccine or a placebo.

The gene calls are TRBV27 and TRBJ1-1; possibly TRBD1 for D (6 bases). V dropped 3 bases and J dropped 10 bases, with 15 bases sitting between them. The V gene's germline CDR1 is MNHEY and CDR2 SMNVEV (reference sequence). CDR3 length: 13 amino acids. CDR3 sequence (DNA): TGTGCCAGCAGTTTCCAGGGGTTAGGGCCAGCTTTCTTT. Amino acid sequence: CASSFQGLGPAFF.

The chain joins TRBV6-5 to TRBJ1-1; the D gene is possibly TRBD1 (6 bases). Trimming removed 0 bases from V and 5 bases from J, with 16 bases in between. Germline V gene lookup returns CDR1 MNHEY and CDR2 SVGAGI. CDR3 length equals 16 residues. CDR3 loop: CASSYSQPGGGTEAFF. CDR3 bases: TGTGCCAGCAGTTACTCCCAGCCGGGAGGGGGAACTGAAGCTTTCTTT.

In its sample, this clone was seen once. This chain uses TRBV7-2 with TRBJ2-5, with 11 positions matching TRBD1. The junction had 4 bases not matched to a gene; V was cut back by 5 bases and J by 5 bases. Germline values: CDR1 SGHTA, CDR2 FQGNSA. The CDR3 is 14 amino acids. The CDR3: CASSRTGGWETQYF. In nucleotides, the CDR3 is TGTGCCAGCAGCCGGACAGGGGGCTGGGAGACCCAGTACTTC.

The chain joins TRBV25-1 to TRBJ2-1; a weak D match, TRBD2 (5 bases). The CDR3 spans 16 residues. Trimming took off 4 bases at V and 2 bases at J, with 15 bases between the two ends. Germline V gene lookup returns CDR1 MGHDK and CDR2 SYGVNS. The DNA of the CDR3 is TGTGCCAGCAGTGCCCGTACTAGTAACGCCTACAATGAGCAGTTCTTC. Protein sequence: CASSARTSNAYNEQFF.

The J gene is TRBJ2-7, the V gene TRBV4-1, with D uncertain. V was trimmed by 3 bases and J by 11 bases, leaving 17 bases between them. CDR1 and CDR2 (germline): MGHRA, YSYEKL. The CDR3 contains 13 residues. The CDR3 region is CASSHPGPGRKYF. The CDR3 coding sequence is TGCGCCAGCAGCCACCCCGGCCCAGGACGGAAGTACTTC.